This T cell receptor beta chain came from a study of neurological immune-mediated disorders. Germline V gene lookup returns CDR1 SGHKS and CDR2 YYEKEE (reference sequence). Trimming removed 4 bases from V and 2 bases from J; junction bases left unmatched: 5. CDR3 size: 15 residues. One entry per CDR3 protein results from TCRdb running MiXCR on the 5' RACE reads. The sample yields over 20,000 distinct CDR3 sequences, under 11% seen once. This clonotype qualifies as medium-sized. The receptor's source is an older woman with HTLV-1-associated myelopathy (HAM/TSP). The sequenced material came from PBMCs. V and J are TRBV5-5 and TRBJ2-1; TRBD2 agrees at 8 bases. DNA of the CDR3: TGTGCCAGCAGCCAAAGCGGGGGAACCTACAATGAGCAGTTCTTC. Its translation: CASSQSGGTYNEQFF. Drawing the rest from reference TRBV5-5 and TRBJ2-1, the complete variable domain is DAGVTQSPTHLIKTRGQQVTLRCSPISGHKSVSWYQQVLGQGPQFIFQYYEKEERGRGNFPDRFSARQFPNYSSELNVNALLLGDSALYLCASSQSGGTYNEQFFGPGTRLTVL.